Presented here are 14 T cell receptor beta chains from one specimen sequenced in a study of T cell responses to AZD1222 COVID-19 vaccine. TCRdb's table, derived via immunoSEQ multiplex PCR, lists solely in-frame clones and lacks some. The repertoire holds approximately 92,000 clones, with about 90% as singletons. This specimen was peripheral blood, taken on day 0 of AZD1222 vaccination. These receptors were collected from an adult in good health.

This clone was found a few times. The gene calls are TRBV5-4 and TRBJ2-7, with D unresolved. The CDR3 is 13 residues long. The ends were cut back, 2 bases at V and 4 bases at J, with 10 bases in the middle. Germline lookup yields CDR1 SGHNT and CDR2 YYREEE (reference sequence). The CDR3 DNA reads as TGTGCCAGCAGCTTTAGCCGGGCGTACGAGCAGTACTTC. Translating gives CASSFSRAYEQYF.

V and J are TRBV4-3 and TRBJ1-2, with 7 nucleotides matching TRBD1. CDR3 length equals 15 residues. Germline CDR1 reads LGHNA; CDR2 reads YSLEER. With V trimmed by 0 bases and J by 3 bases, 4 bases remained unmatched. This CDR3 reads CASSQEARGDYGYTF. The DNA for the CDR3 is TGCGCCAGCAGCCAAGAGGCCAGGGGGGACTATGGCTACACCTTC.

The count of this clone is one. For the CDR3, the DNA is TGTGCCAGCAGCCTCACAGGGGACACTGAAGCTTTCTTT. This translates into CASSLTGDTEAFF. The genes are TRBV9 and TRBJ1-1; 7 bases line up with TRBD1. Germline CDR1 and CDR2: SGDLS and YYNGEE. The CDR3 has 13 residues. Trimming removed 4 bases from V and 3 bases from J; junction bases left unmatched: 3.

The table lists this clone with a count of one. The chain employs TRBV25-1 and TRBJ1-1; TRBD1 matches 9 bases. J lost 4 bases, V lost 6 bases, and 12 bases had no gene match. The CDR3 is made up of 16 amino acids. In germline, CDR1 is MGHDK, CDR2 SYGVNS. The CDR3 reads CASSRATGQGITEAFF. CDR3 nucleotide sequence: TGTGCCAGCAGCCGTGCTACGGGACAGGGAATCACTGAAGCTTTCTTT.

Points on this clone: At one of its ends the junction is not consistent with the germline gene, which may arise from a read error. The genes are TRBV6-1 and TRBJ1-2; 8 bases agree with TRBD1. The V gene's germline CDR1 is MNHNS and CDR2 SASEGT. This CDR3 spans 16 amino acids. The CDR3 loop reads CASREGQGHAKGGYTF. In DNA, the CDR3 is TGTGCCAGCAGGGAAGGACAGGGCCATGCCAAGGGGGGCTACACCTTC.

The table lists this clone with a count of one. The chain couples TRBV4-2 to TRBJ1-2; D not certain. The CDR3 covers 13 residues. The germline gives CDR1 LGHNA, CDR2 YNFKEQ. V dropped 3 bases and J dropped 3 bases, with 8 bases sitting between them. The CDR3 region is CASSQRTDYGYTF. The CDR3 DNA reads TGTGCCAGCAGCCAGAGGACGGACTATGGCTACACCTTC.

V and J are TRBV6-6 and TRBJ1-5, with TRBD1 as a possible D gene (5 bases). Trimming removed 5 bases at V and 0 bases at J, with 14 bases between. The CDR3 is 16 residues long. Germline-derived CDR1 and CDR2 are MNHNY and SVGAGI (reference sequence). Here the CDR3 DNA reads TGTGCCAGCAGTCGAACGGGGCCGGATAGCAATCAGCCCCAGCATTTT. Its translation is CASSRTGPDSNQPQHF.

The rearrangement uses TRBV2 and TRBJ2-2, with 7 bases identical to TRBD1. Germline V gene sequence: CDR1 SNHLY, CDR2 FYNNEI. This CDR3 comprises 17 residues. V dropped 8 bases and J dropped 2; count of bases not matched to a gene: 14. The CDR3 loop reads CASSRAGDSINTGELFF. The CDR3 DNA is TGTGCCAGCTCCCGAGCCGGGGACAGCATTAACACCGGGGAGCTGTTTTTT.

This chain connects TRBV7-6 to TRBJ1-1, with 9 bases aligning to TRBD1. V lost 1 base, J lost 2 bases, and 2 bases stayed unmatched. This CDR3 region has 15 residues. The germline V gene encodes CDR1 SGHVS and CDR2 FNYEAQ. The chain's CDR3 is CASSLGGQGNTEAFF. DNA of the CDR3: TGTGCCAGCAGCTTAGGGGGACAGGGTAACACTGAAGCTTTCTTT. The complete variable domain, with remaining parts taken from reference TRBV7-6 and TRBJ1-1, reads GAGVSQSPRYKVTKRGQDVALRCDPISGHVSLYWYRQALGQGPEFLTYFNYEAQQDKSGLPNDRFSAERPEGSISTLTIQRTEQRDSAMYRCASSLGGQGNTEAFFGQGTRLTVV.

V usage is TRBV3-1 (or the pseudogene TRBV3-2) and J usage is TRBJ1-3; no clear D. Germline V gives CDR1 LGHDT, CDR2 YNNKEL (reference sequence). The CDR3 sequence is 13 residues long. Deletions cut 5 bases from V and 1 base from J, with 6 bases between. The CDR3 protein is CASSASSGNTIYF. DNA of the CDR3: TGTGCCAGCAGCGCCAGTTCTGGAAACACCATATATTTT.

The chain recombines TRBV19 with TRBJ1-5; TRBD1 aligns across 7 bases. This CDR3 comprises 19 residues. The J segment lost 2 bases and the V segment lost 5 bases, leaving 18 bases of the junction unmatched. Per germline, CDR1 LNHDA and CDR2 SQIVND (reference sequence). The CDR3 is CASSARQGKFALGNQPQHF. In DNA, the CDR3 is TGTGCCAGTAGTGCGAGACAGGGTAAATTTGCTCTTGGCAATCAGCCCCAGCATTTT.

V and J are TRBV30 and TRBJ1-1; D uncertain. V lost 0 bases, J lost 3 bases, and 14 bases lay in between. The germline V gene has CDR1 GTSNPN and CDR2 SVGIG (reference sequence). The CDR3 covers 15 residues. The CDR3 region is CAWSVFDLRDTEAFF. The CDR3, as DNA: TGTGCCTGGAGTGTATTCGACTTAAGGGACACTGAAGCTTTCTTT.

V gene TRBV7-2 combines with J gene TRBJ2-2; TRBD1 might be the D (6 bases). The germline V gene encodes CDR1 SGHTA and CDR2 FQGNSA. This CDR3 is 14 amino acids long. V dropped 5 bases and J dropped 4 bases, with 11 bases sitting between them. Here the CDR3 reads CASSPAGVTGELFF. Written as DNA, the CDR3 is TGTGCCAGCAGCCCCGCAGGGGTCACCGGGGAGCTGTTTTTT.

The table lists this clone with a few counts. The chain carries TRBV19 and TRBJ2-3, with D unresolved. The CDR3 contains 15 residues. From germline, CDR1 is LNHDA and CDR2 SQIVND (reference sequence). Deletions cut 3 bases from V and 4 bases from J, with 14 bases between. The CDR3 DNA reads as TGTGCCAGTAGTATTGCGGCGCAAACGGCAGATACGCAGTATTTT. Its protein is CASSIAAQTADTQYF.